This T cell receptor (beta chain) was sequenced in a study of T cells in Graves' hyperthyroidism and ophthalmopathy. The CDR3 spans 15 residues. The germline V gene encodes CDR1 SGDLS and CDR2 YYNGEE. Germline trimming cut 3 bases from V and 7 bases from J; bases unmatched to any gene: 10. TCR beta CDR3 region amplification was performed from RNA transcripts. An initial round of RT-PCR targeting the TCR CDR3 relied on the HTBI primer set. Each CDR3 protein gets one entry after TCRdb re-called the multiplex PCR reads with MiXCR. Here the sample spans more than 500,000 distinct CDR3 sequences, under 60% being singletons. Used for diagnoses were clinical symptoms, serum thyroxine and TRAb, thyroid ultrasound and orbital computed tomography. Points from the study as a whole: Peripheral blood also featured most of the thyroid clonotypes expanded above 0.001. Patients with ophthalmopathy were separated from those with stable hyperthyroidism by a 13 V-J model.

On this clonotype itself: What it binds is unknown.

Sequenced input: peripheral blood or thyroid tissue (not recorded which). The V gene is TRBV9, the J gene TRBJ1-1; 9 nucleotides line up with TRBD1. The receptor was derived from an adult woman with Graves' disease, either hyperthyroidism or ophthalmopathy (not recorded which). This CDR3 reads CASSEGTGRQIEAFF. Written as DNA, the CDR3 is TGTGCCAGCAGCGAGGGGACAGGGAGACAGATTGAAGCTTTCTTT.